This T cell receptor beta chain was captured by sequencing in a study of cytomegalovirus exposure and HLA in healthy donors. Whole-study context: One earlier analysis, a look at 200 million or so T cells, found some 120 million unique TCR beta sequences. Study-wide points: The study designated fewer than 200 TCR beta chains cytomegalovirus-associated. Reported results showed that the classifier diagnosed cytomegalovirus status with high specificity and sensitivity.

Use of 60 Vbeta and 13 Jbeta primers characterized the PCR. Sequenced by immunoSEQ multiplex PCR; TCRdb stores in-frame clones only, minus some. The profile covers fewer than 100,000 clones, with less than 85% appearing a single time and over 0.95% taken by the ten largest. Note on this clone: Antigen: not known.

Sampled while nominally healthy, donors likely had unrecorded immune exposures. V was shortened by 3 bases and J by 6 bases, with 11 bases between the two germline ends. Germline V gene data show CDR1 as KGHSH and CDR2 as LQKENI. The CDR3 sequence is 13 residues long. This TCR derives from a male donor in good health and CMV-seronegative. This rearrangement joins TRBV18 to TRBJ1-1, with a possible D match to TRBD1 (6 bases). Sequencing was performed on PBMCs. CDR3 residues: CASSPDRSSEAFF. The CDR3 DNA reads as TGTGCCAGCTCACCTGACAGGTCTTCTGAAGCTTTCTTT.